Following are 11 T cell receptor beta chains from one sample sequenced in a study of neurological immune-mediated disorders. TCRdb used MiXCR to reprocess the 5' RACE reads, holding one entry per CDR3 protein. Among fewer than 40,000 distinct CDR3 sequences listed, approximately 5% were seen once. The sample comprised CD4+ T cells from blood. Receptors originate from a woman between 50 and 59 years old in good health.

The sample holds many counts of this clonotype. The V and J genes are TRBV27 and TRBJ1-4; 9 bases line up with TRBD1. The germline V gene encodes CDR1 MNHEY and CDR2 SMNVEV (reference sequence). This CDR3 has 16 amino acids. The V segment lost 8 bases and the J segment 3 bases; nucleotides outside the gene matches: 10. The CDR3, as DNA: TGTGCCAGCCTCCCCGGGGGACAGGGAGCTAATGAAAAACTGTTTTTT. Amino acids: CASLPGGQGANEKLFF. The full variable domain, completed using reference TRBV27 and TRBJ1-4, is EAQVTQNPRYLITVTGKKLTVTCSQNMNHEYMSWYRQDPGLGLRQIYYSMNVEVTDKGDVPEGYKVSRKEKRNFPLILESPSPNQTSLYFCASLPGGQGANEKLFFGSGTQLSVL.

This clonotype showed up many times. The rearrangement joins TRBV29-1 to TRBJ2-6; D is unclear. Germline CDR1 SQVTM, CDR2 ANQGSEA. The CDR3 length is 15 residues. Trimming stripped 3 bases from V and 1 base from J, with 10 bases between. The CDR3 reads CSVDTGWSGANVLTF. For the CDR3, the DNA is TGCAGCGTTGATACTGGATGGTCTGGGGCCAACGTCCTGACTTTC.

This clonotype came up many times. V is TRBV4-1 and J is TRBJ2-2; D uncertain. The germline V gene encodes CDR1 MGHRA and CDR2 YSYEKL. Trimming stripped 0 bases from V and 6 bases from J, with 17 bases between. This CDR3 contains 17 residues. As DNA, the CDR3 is TGCGCCAGCAGCCAAGAAGGCCTCAGTTTGGGCGCCGGGGAGCTGTTTTTT. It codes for CASSQEGLSLGAGELFF.

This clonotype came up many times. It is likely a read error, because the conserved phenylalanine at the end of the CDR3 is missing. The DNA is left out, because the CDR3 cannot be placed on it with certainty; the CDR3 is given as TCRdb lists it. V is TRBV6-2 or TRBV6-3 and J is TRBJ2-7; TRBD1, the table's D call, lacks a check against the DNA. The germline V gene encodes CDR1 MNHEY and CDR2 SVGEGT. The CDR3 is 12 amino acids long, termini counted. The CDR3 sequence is CASSENRQGASY.

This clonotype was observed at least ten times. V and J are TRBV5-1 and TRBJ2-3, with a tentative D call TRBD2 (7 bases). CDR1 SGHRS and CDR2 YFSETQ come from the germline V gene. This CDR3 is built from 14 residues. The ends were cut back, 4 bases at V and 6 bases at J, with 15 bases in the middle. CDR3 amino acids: CASSGGGSVDTQYF. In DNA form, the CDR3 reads TGCGCCAGCAGCGGCGGGGGCAGCGTGGATACGCAGTATTTT.

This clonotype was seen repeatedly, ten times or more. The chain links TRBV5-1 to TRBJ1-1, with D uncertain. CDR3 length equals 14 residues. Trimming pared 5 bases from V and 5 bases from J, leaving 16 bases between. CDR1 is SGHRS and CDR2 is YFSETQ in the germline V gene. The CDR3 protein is CASRAGVIETEAFF. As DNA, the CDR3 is TGCGCCAGCAGGGCCGGGGTGATTGAAACTGAAGCTTTCTTT.

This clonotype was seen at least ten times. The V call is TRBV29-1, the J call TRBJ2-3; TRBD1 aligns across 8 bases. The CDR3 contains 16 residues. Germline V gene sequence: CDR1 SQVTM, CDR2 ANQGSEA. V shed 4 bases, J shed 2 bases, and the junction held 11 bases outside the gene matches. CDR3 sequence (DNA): TGCAGCGTTGGAACCGACAGGGGCTGGGACACAGATACGCAGTATTTT. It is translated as CSVGTDRGWDTDTQYF.

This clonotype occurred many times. CDR3 bases: TGTGCCAGCAGCCACGGGAGGCAAAACATTCAGTACTTC. Encoded protein: CASSHGRQNIQYF. V usage is TRBV7-2 and J usage is TRBJ2-4, with 7 bases fitting TRBD2. CDR3 size: 13 residues. V lost 5 bases and J lost 5; bases outside the gene matches: 3. CDR1 and CDR2 (germline): SGHTA, FQGNSA. Based on the CDR3 plus reference TRBV7-2 and TRBJ2-4, the full variable domain is GAGVSQSPSNKVTEKGKDVELRCDPISGHTALYWYRQSLGQGLEFLIYFQGNSAPDKSGLPSDRFSAERTGGSVSTLTIQRTQQEDSAVYLCASSHGRQNIQYFGAGTRLSVL.

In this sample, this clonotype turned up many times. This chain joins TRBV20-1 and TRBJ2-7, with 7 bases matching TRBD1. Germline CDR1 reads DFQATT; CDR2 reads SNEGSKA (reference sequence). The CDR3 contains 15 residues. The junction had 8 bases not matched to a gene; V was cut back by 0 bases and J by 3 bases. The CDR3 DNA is TGCAGTGCTAGAGAGTCGACAGGGTGGAACTACGAGCAGTACTTC. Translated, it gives CSARESTGWNYEQYF.

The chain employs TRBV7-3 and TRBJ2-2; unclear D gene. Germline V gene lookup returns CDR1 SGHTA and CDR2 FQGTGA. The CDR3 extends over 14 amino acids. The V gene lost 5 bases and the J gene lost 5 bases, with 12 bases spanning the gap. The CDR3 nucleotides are TGTGCCAGCAGCCGAGACACAACTACCGGGGAGCTGTTTTTT. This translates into CASSRDTTTGELFF.

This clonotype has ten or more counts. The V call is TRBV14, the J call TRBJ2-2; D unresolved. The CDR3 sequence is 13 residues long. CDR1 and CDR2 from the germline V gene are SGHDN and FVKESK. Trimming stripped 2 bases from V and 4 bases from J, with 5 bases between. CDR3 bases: TGTGCCAGCAGCCAACGATTCACCGGGGAGCTGTTTTTT. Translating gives CASSQRFTGELFF. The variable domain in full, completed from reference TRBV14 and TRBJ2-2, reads EAGVTQFPSHSVIEKGQTVTLRCDPISGHDNLYWYRRVMGKEIKFLLHFVKESKQDESGMPNNRFLAERTGGTYSTLKVQPAELEDSGVYFCASSQRFTGELFFGEGSRLTVL.